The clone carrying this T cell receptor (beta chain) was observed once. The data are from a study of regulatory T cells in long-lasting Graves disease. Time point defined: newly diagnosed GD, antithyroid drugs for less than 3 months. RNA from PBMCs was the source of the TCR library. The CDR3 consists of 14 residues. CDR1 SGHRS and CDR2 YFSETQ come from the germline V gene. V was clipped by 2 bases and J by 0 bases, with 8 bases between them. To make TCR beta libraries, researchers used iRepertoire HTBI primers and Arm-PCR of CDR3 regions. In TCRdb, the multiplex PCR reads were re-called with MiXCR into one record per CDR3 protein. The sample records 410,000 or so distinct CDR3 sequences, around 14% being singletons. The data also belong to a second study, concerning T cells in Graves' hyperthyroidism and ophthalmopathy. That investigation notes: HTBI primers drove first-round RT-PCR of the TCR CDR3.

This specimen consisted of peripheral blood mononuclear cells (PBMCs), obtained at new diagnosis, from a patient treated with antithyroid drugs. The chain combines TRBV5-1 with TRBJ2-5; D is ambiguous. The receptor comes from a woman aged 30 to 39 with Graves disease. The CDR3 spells CASSFSSHQETQYF. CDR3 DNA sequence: TGCGCCAGCAGCTTCTCCAGCCACCAAGAGACCCAGTACTTC.